The present entry profiles one T cell receptor (beta chain) with its context. Its matching antigen is unknown. Trimming removed 1 base at V and 2 bases at J, with 7 bases between. Germline values: CDR1 SGHDT, CDR2 YYEEEE. The CDR3 is 14 residues long. Time point denoted: after neoadjuvant nivolumab, at surgical resection. The patients had HPV-negative, locally advanced oral cavity squamous cell carcinoma. These data are taken from a study of neoadjuvant anti-PD-1 for oral cavity cancer. About the study: Around day 43, patients without progression received a fourth nivolumab dose before surgery. Study observations and caveats: Only three patients per response group were TCR-analyzed; validation needed.

Data came from immunoSEQ multiplex PCR; TCRdb stores just in-frame clones and leaves some out. The repertoire has 73,000 or so clones, 80% to 90% of them found once; the top ten carry about 3.4%. Sequencing was performed on PBMCs, taken after nivolumab (anti-PD-1) treatment. The receptor's source is a person aged 35 to 85 with oral cavity squamous cell carcinoma. The chain couples TRBV5-6 to TRBJ2-4, with no clear D. The chain's CDR3 is CASSLQGSKNIQYF. The CDR3 nucleotides are TGTGCCAGCAGCTTGCAAGGGTCCAAAAACATTCAGTACTTC.